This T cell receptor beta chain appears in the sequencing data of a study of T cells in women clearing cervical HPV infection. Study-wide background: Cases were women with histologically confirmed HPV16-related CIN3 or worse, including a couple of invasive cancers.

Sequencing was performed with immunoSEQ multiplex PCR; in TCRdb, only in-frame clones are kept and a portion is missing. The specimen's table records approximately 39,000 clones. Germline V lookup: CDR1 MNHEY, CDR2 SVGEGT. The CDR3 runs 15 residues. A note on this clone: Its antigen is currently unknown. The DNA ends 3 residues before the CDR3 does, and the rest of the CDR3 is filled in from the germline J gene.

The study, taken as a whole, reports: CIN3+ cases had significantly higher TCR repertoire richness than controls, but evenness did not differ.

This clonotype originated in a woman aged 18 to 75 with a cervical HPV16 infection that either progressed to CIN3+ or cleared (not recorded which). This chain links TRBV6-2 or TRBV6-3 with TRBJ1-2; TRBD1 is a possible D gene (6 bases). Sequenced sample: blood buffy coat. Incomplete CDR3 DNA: TGTGCCAGCAGTACACTAGCGGGCAGGACAGATACC. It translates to CASSTLAGRTDT. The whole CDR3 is CASSTLAGRTDTYTF.